Listed below are T cell receptor beta chains from one sample, sequenced in a study of fetal regulatory T cell absence and autoimmunity. Method: immunoSEQ multiplex PCR; TCRdb's copy keeps in-frame clones and lacks some. The sample has about 95,000 clones; approximately 75% are singletons. The sequenced sample was pancreas tissue. The receptors derive from a male donor with IPEX syndrome. Both conserved end residues are part of each CDR3.

TRBV11-2	TRBJ2-1	15	CASSLVALEGDEQFF
TRBV6-6	TRBJ2-1	14	CASSYTSGYNEQFF
TRBV7-9	TRBJ2-7	13	CASSLGDRVEQYF
TRBV6-5	TRBJ2-7	13	CASSYGLAGEQYF
TRBV11-2	TRBJ1-2	13	CASSSGGSDGYTF
TRBV5-1	TRBJ2-7	13	CASSGDRGYEQYF
TRBV7-2	TRBJ2-3	15	CASSFAAGSTDTQYF
TRBV27	TRBJ2-7	15	CASSLSPQGAGEQYF
TRBV15	TRBJ2-7	16	CATSRDPSGSTYEQYF
TRBV15	TRBJ1-3	14	CATSTRGVGNTIYF
TRBV7-9	TRBJ1-6	15	CASSSSLPRDSPLHF
TRBV6-6	TRBJ2-7	15	CASSYSRDRVNEQYF
TRBV20-1	TRBJ2-7	10	CSAKVREQYF
TRBV19	TRBJ2-7	14	CASSARDRGYEQYF
TRBV9	TRBJ2-3	17	CASSHPLAGVSTDTQYF
TRBV4-2	TRBJ1-1	16	CASSQVWYRGQGEAFF
TRBV5-6	TRBJ1-6	17	CASSPGQGANYNSPLHF
TRBV4-3	TRBJ2-5	14	CASSLDRAGETQYF
TRBV4-2	TRBJ2-4	16	CASSQEGQPAKNIQYF
TRBV11-2	TRBJ2-1	17	CASSSTSGRASYNEQFF
TRBV30	TRBJ2-1	14	CAWSDGTSGGEQFF
TRBV6-6	TRBJ2-7	13	CASSIRRLGEQYF
TRBV27	TRBJ1-5	15	CASSLSGSVNQPQHF
TRBV7-2	TRBJ2-4	14	CASSSQGTKNIQYF
TRBV27	TRBJ2-7	12	CASRSHDRGQYF
TRBV5-6	TRBJ1-3	15	CASSYGQGAGNTIYF
TRBV2	TRBJ2-7	13	CASSEWCRIKQYF
TRBV19	TRBJ2-3	15	CASSPGGALTDTQYF
TRBV7-9	TRBJ2-5	16	CASSWTSGRPQETQYF
TRBV4-2	TRBJ1-2	14	CASSQVDRLKSYTF
TRBV2	TRBJ2-7	14	CASSPAGVSYEQYF
TRBV27	TRBJ2-7	14	CASSLSAERYEQYF
TRBV5-1	TRBJ2-7	16	CASSLFSGGYSYEQYF
TRBV7-9	TRBJ2-1	13	CASSPTLANEQFF
TRBV7-9	TRBJ1-4	17	CASSLYGQGRTGEKLFF
TRBV27	TRBJ2-7	14	CASSWGAPLYEQYF
TRBV7-8	TRBJ2-7	15	CASSLRRGGSYEQYF
TRBV13	TRBJ2-7	16	CASSLGFRGPNYEQYF
TRBV7-6	TRBJ2-7	15	CASSLEQGSSYEQYF
TRBV10-3	TRBJ1-4	16	CAISEYRTATNEKLFF
TRBV5-8	TRBJ2-1	14	CASRRLAGGNEQFF
TRBV27	TRBJ2-1	16	CASSLSGRISYNEQFF
TRBV7-8	TRBJ2-1	16	CASSLARQRGYNEQFF
TRBV12-5	TRBJ2-5	15	CASAEGQGRRETQYF
TRBV29-1	TRBJ2-2	15	CSVEKRGAYTGELFF